Below, one TCR beta chain is given with its context. Its antigen remains undetermined. No much larger clone exists at a distance of one base, and base qualities are not known. The source of the sample is a study of blood T cell repertoires in COVID-19 (dated by TCRdb to about 2020). About the study as a whole: The collaborator samples originated in the United States, Italy and Spain and spanned the acute and convalescent phases of COVID-19. Deeply sampled blood TCRbeta repertoires from subjects exposed to, actively infected with, or recovered from COVID-19 were included in the dataset. The repertoires were released in a freely available public database meant as a resource for research on the immune response to SARS-CoV-2. The material from the prospective study consisted of cDNA or gDNA derived from T cells, B-cell-depleted T cells, or PBMCs. A de-identified subject ID, COVID-19 status, age in years and sex were almost always included in the sample metadata. Where available, HLA class I and class II types were obtained from metadata supplied by the sample provider rather than from assay-based typing. The samples were drawn from the first 160 participants of the ongoing ImmuneRACE study and from about 1,200 subjects provided by 6 global collaborators. What the authors observed across the whole study: Clinical and demographic metadata were provided uncurated, with the amount varying by source and participant.

Whole blood was collected in K2EDTA tubes by collaborating institutions according to the institutions' own protocols. For TCRbeta analysis, collaborators shipped samples as frozen whole blood, isolated PBMCs, or DNA extracted from either of those sample types. TCRbeta CDR3 regions were amplified from genomic DNA by means of the immunoSEQ Assay, a bias-controlled multiplex PCR. Concerning the study's data processing: Within the assay, amplification of reference gene primers was used to estimate how many nucleated cells each sample contained. To quantify the absolute abundance of each unique TCRbeta CDR3 rearrangement, sequence reads were collapsed and filtered. Productive Simpson clonality was computed per sample as the square root of Simpson's diversity index over productive rearrangements. TCRdb's version of the immuneACCESS table is confined to in-frame rearrangements and falls short of the full clone set. An unresolved V gene accounts for under half of the shortfall where checked; the remainder is of unknown origin. The DNA gave D and trimming, while V, J and clone size come from that table. The sample contains about 81,000 clones, roughly 95% of them found a single time. The leading ten clones occupy around 4% of the sample.

The CDR3, cysteine through phenylalanine, is 17 amino acids long. CDR3 DNA is the only sequence kept; it has 51 bases, read in frame from the first base. V trim: 4 bases; J trim: 5 bases; unmatched bases: 11. For CDR1 and CDR2, the germline V gene lists SGHNT and YENEEA. The chain was built from TRBV11-3 and TRBJ2-5, and 12 bases in between align with TRBD1. This clonotype originated in a human donor with active COVID-19. The donor label of this sample is uncertain. The sample was peripheral blood. The DNA sequence reads TGTGCCAGCAGCTCCTCACCGGGACAGGGGGCTGGGGAGACCCAGTACTTC. The resulting protein is CASSSSPGQGAGETQYF.